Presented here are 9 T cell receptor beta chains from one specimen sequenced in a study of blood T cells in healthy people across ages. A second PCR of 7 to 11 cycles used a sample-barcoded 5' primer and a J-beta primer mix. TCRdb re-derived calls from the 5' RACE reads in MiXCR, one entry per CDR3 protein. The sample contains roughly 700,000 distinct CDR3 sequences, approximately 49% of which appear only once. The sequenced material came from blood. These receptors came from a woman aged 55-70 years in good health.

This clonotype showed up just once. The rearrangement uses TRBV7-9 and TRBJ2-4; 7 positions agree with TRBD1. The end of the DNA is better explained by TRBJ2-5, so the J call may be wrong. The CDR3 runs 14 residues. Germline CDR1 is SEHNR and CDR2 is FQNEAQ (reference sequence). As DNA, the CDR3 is TGTGCCAGCAGCCCCCTGGGAACAGGGGTGACCCAGTACTTC. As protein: CASSPLGTGVTQYF.

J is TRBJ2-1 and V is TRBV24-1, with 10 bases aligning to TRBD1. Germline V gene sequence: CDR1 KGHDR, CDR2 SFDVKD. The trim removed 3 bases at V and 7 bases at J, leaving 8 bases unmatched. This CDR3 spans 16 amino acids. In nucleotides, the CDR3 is TGTGCCACCAGTGATCCGCCGGGACAGGGGAGGAATGAGCAGTTCTTC. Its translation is CATSDPPGQGRNEQFF.

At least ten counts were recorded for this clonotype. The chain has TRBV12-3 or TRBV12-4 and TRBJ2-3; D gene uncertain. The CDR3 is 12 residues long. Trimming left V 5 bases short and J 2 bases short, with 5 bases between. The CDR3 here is CASSRYTDTQYF. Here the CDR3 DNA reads TGTGCCAGCAGTCGCTACACAGATACGCAGTATTTT.

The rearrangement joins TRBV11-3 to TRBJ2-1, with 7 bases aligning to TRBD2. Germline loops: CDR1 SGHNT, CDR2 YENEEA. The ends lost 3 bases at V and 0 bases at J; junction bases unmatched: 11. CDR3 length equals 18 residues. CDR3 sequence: CASSFNQGAGSSYNEQFF. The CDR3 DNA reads TGTGCCAGCAGCTTCAATCAAGGAGCGGGAAGCTCCTACAATGAGCAGTTCTTC.

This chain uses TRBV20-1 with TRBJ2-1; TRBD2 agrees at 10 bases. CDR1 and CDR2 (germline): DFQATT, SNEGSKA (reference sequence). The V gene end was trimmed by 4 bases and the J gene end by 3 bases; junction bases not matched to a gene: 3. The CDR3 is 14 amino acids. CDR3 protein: CSANLAGVYNEQFF. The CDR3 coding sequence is TGCAGTGCTAACCTAGCGGGGGTCTACAATGAGCAGTTCTTC.

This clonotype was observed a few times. The CDR3 sequence is CSAMSGQGNEKLFF. In nucleotides, the CDR3 is TGCAGTGCTATGTCCGGACAGGGGAATGAAAAACTGTTTTTT. The rearrangement links TRBV20-1 to TRBJ1-4, with 9 positions matching TRBD1. Germline V lookup: CDR1 DFQATT, CDR2 SNEGSKA (reference sequence). V dropped 4 bases and J dropped 5; count of bases not matched to a gene: 5. The CDR3 runs 14 residues.

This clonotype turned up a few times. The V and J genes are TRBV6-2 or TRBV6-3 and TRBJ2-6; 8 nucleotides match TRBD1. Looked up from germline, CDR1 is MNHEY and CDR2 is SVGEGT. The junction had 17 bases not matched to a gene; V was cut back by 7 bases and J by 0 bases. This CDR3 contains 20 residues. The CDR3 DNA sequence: TGTGCCAGCACCCAAGCAGGGGGCCTCCTTTTGTCCTCTGGGGCCAACGTCCTGACTTTC. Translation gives CASTQAGGLLLSSGANVLTF.

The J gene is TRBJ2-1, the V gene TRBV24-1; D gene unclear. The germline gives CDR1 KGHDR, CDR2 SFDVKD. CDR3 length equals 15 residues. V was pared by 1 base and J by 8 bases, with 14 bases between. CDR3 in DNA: TGTGCCACCAGTGATTTATATGGCCCTGAGGATGAGCAGTTCTTC. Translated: CATSDLYGPEDEQFF.

CDR3 residues: CASSPRQPTEAFF. The CDR3 DNA is TGTGCCAGCAGTCCAAGACAGCCCACTGAAGCTTTCTTT. This chain joins TRBV27 and TRBJ1-1, with a weak D call TRBD1 (5 bases). From germline, CDR1 is MNHEY and CDR2 SMNVEV (reference sequence). The length of the CDR3 is 13 residues. V was trimmed by 5 bases and J by 4 bases, leaving 11 bases between them.